Shown below are 6 T cell receptor beta chains from a single sample sequenced in a study of blood T cell repertoires in COVID-19. Clones were read by immunoSEQ multiplex PCR, and TCRdb kept only the in-frame ones, dropping some. The sample lists around 200,000 clones; 83% were seen once. Material: peripheral blood. These receptors all come from a woman aged 40-49 years with active or convalescent COVID-19.

J is TRBJ1-1 and V is TRBV4-1; D may be TRBD1 (6 bases). The ends were cut back, 0 bases at V and 7 bases at J, with 9 bases in the middle. The germline V gene encodes CDR1 MGHRA and CDR2 YSYEKL. The CDR3 loop spans 13 amino acids. The CDR3 sequence is CASSQEGAFEAFF. CDR3 nucleotides: TGCGCCAGCAGCCAAGAGGGGGCCTTTGAAGCTTTCTTT.

This clone was detected only once. V usage is TRBV6-2 or TRBV6-3 and J usage is TRBJ2-5; the match to TRBD2 covers 8 bases. V lost 6 bases, J lost 2 bases, and 5 bases stayed unmatched. Germline CDR1 MNHEY, CDR2 SVGEGT. The CDR3 contains 14 residues. The CDR3 region has the DNA TGTGCCAGCAGCTCAGCGGGGGCTCAAGAGACCCAGTACTTC. Protein: CASSSAGAQETQYF.

The chain combines TRBV6-5 with TRBJ1-4, with 9 bases identical to TRBD1. This CDR3 region has 15 residues. With V trimmed by 6 bases and J by 4 bases, 6 bases remained unmatched. Per germline, CDR1 MNHEY and CDR2 SVGAGI. Here the CDR3 DNA reads TGTGCCAGCAGAGACCGACAGGGGGTTAATGAAAAACTGTTTTTT. Translated: CASRDRQGVNEKLFF.

The chain couples TRBV28 to TRBJ1-2; unclear D gene. The CDR3 contains 14 residues. V lost 6 bases and J 5 bases, leaving 16 bases between the germline ends. Germline V gene lookup returns CDR1 MDHEN and CDR2 SYDVKM. This CDR3 reads CASRPTLAGYGYTF. The CDR3 coding sequence is TGTGCCAGCAGACCCACCCTCGCGGGGTATGGCTACACCTTC.

This clone was detected only a few times. The chain combines TRBV28 with TRBJ1-2; 9 bases fit TRBD1. With 2 bases clipped from V and 7 bases from J, the junction kept 8 bases outside the gene matches. The germline CDR1 and CDR2 sequences are MDHEN and SYDVKM. The CDR3 extends over 15 amino acids. CDR3 nucleotides: TGTGCCAGCAGTTTAGGTTCCACAGGGGGCACTGGCTACACCTTC. This codes for CASSLGSTGGTGYTF.

The rearrangement uses TRBV25-1 and TRBJ2-7, with 9 bases lining up with TRBD2. V gave up 1 base and J gave up 5 bases; unmatched junction bases: 6. This CDR3 region has 15 residues. Germline V gene data show CDR1 as MGHDK and CDR2 as SYGVNS. Here the CDR3 reads CASSEWGLAANEQYF. CDR3 coding DNA: TGTGCCAGCAGTGAATGGGGACTAGCCGCCAACGAGCAGTACTTC.